The 30 T cell receptor beta chains below were found in one sample sequenced in a study of T-cell memory formation after mild COVID-19. TCRdb redid the calling of the 5' RACE reads with MiXCR, one entry per CDR3 protein. The sample has about 250,000 distinct CDR3 sequences; around 17% are singletons. Material for sequencing was PBMCs or a T cell subset sorted from them (not recorded which). All receptors derive from a man younger than 35 who had mild COVID-19 (a few samples of this study predate the infection). Cell type and time point are not known.

This chain links TRBV28 with TRBJ2-1, with 8 bases identical to TRBD2. The CDR3 sequence is 16 residues long. Germline CDR1 MDHEN, CDR2 SYDVKM. The V and J ends lost 5 bases and 2 bases, in that order; junction bases with no gene match: 8. The CDR3 DNA follows: TGTGCCAGCAGTGAGCGGGGGCGGGGACCCTACAATGAGCAGTTCTTC. This translates into CASSERGRGPYNEQFF.

This clonotype was seen a few times. A much larger clonotype is one base distant, so this may be a read error. The V and J genes are TRBV4-1 and TRBJ1-1; D remains ambiguous. Germline loops: CDR1 MGHRA, CDR2 YSYEKL. This CDR3 has 14 amino acids. This CDR3 is CAGSQGIANTEAFF. DNA for the CDR3: TGCGCCGGCAGCCAAGGAATAGCGAACACTGAAGCTTTCTTT.

The rearrangement links TRBV6-6 to TRBJ2-3; D call uncertain. The V gene's germline CDR1 is MNHNY and CDR2 SVGAGI (reference sequence). The V and J ends lost 8 bases and 1 base respectively, with 16 bases between them. The CDR3 totals 15 residues. In DNA form, the CDR3 reads TGTGCCAGCCGCCTCTGGGTCTTAGGCACAGATACGCAGTATTTT. It encodes CASRLWVLGTDTQYF.

V usage is TRBV7-8 and J usage is TRBJ2-3, with D possibly being TRBD1 (5 bases). V lost 3 bases and J 6 bases, leaving 13 bases between the germline ends. Germline V CDR1 and CDR2: SGHVS, FQNEAQ. The CDR3 spans 14 residues. DNA for the CDR3: TGTGCCAGCAGCTTTGCCCCCCACAGGGATACGCAGTATTTT. It codes for CASSFAPHRDTQYF.

The chain couples TRBV6-5 to TRBJ2-7; tentative D call: TRBD2 (6 bases). CDR3 length: 13 amino acids. CDR1 and CDR2 (germline): MNHEY, SVGAGI. V lost 4 bases and J lost 3, with 10 bases in between. The CDR3 nucleotides read TGTGCCAGCAGTTTCGGGGGAGTCTACGAGCAGTACTTC. Its translation: CASSFGGVYEQYF.

This CDR3 reads CSAPPVVGLGYGYTF. In DNA, the CDR3 is TGCAGTGCGCCCCCTGTTGTCGGGTTAGGCTATGGCTACACCTTC. The genes are TRBV20-1 and TRBJ1-2; D is ambiguous. The germline CDR1 and CDR2 sequences are DFQATT and SNEGSKA (reference sequence). Between the trimmed V and J ends, which lost 6 bases and 4 bases, there was a span of 21 bases. The CDR3 is 15 residues long.

The V gene is TRBV7-6, the J gene TRBJ1-4; the D gene is possibly TRBD1 (5 bases). With 5 bases removed from V and 8 bases from J, the gap between germline ends came to 9 bases. In germline, CDR1 is SGHVS, CDR2 FNYEAQ. The CDR3 extends over 12 amino acids. The CDR3 nucleotides are TGTGCCAGCAGCCCAGGGTTCGAAAAACTGTTTTTT. It translates to CASSPGFEKLFF.

The rearrangement uses TRBV5-4 and TRBJ2-5, with TRBD2 matching 11 bases. The CDR3 is 15 residues long. Germline V gives CDR1 SGHNT, CDR2 YYREEE (reference sequence). V trimming: 6 bases; J trimming: 6 bases; junction bases outside the gene matches: 10. The CDR3 reads CASTPGASGGQTQYF. CDR3 nucleotide sequence: TGTGCCAGCACTCCAGGGGCTAGCGGGGGGCAGACCCAGTACTTC. The full variable domain, rest sourced from reference TRBV5-4 and TRBJ2-5, is ETGVTQSPTHLIKTRGQQVTLRCSSQSGHNTVSWYQQALGQGPQFIFQYYREEENGRGNFPPRFSGLQFPNYSSELNVNALELDDSALYLCASTPGASGGQTQYFGPGTRLLVL.

This chain joins TRBV3-1 and TRBJ2-7, with a weak D call TRBD2 (6 bases). This CDR3 contains 12 residues. Trimming took 3 bases from V and 6 from J, leaving 9 bases between them. Germline assignment: CDR1 LGHDT and CDR2 YNNKEL (reference sequence). The CDR3 region is CASSQRDGEQYF. CDR3 DNA sequence: TGTGCCAGCAGCCAGCGGGATGGCGAGCAGTACTTC.

CDR3 protein: CASSELAVGTQYF. DNA for the CDR3: TGTGCCAGCAGTGAACTAGCGGTAGGTACGCAGTATTTT. The genes are TRBV6-1 and TRBJ2-3, with 7 bases fitting TRBD2. The V gene's germline CDR1 is MNHNS and CDR2 SASEGT. This CDR3 region has 13 residues. J lost 8 bases, V lost 2 bases, and 4 bases had no gene match.

V gene TRBV24-1 combines with J gene TRBJ2-3; 8 nucleotides match TRBD2. The CDR3 runs 15 residues. Losses at the gene ends were 9 bases for V and 3 bases for J; bases not matched to a gene: 10. Germline V gives CDR1 KGHDR, CDR2 SFDVKD. The CDR3 is CATGWRGASTDTQYF. The CDR3 DNA sequence: TGTGCCACCGGGTGGCGGGGGGCCAGTACAGATACGCAGTATTTT.

The chain is built from TRBV3-1 and TRBJ1-1; unclear D gene. The CDR3 totals 12 residues. Per the germline V gene, CDR1 is LGHDT and CDR2 is YNNKEL (reference sequence). V was shortened by 0 bases and J by 10 bases, with 9 bases between the two germline ends. CDR3 sequence: CASSQDSVTAFF. CDR3 DNA sequence: TGTGCCAGCAGCCAAGATAGTGTCACAGCTTTCTTT.

The chain joins TRBV14 to TRBJ2-7; D perhaps matches TRBD1 (5 bases). This CDR3 has 16 residues. V was clipped by 1 base and J by 0 bases, with 13 bases between them. Germline CDR1 SGHDN, CDR2 FVKESK. CDR3 DNA: TGTGCCAGCAGCCAAGGACGTCAGGGTGTCTCCTACGAGCAGTACTTC. This translates into CASSQGRQGVSYEQYF. The entire variable domain, with the rest obtained from reference TRBV14 and TRBJ2-7, is as follows: EAGVTQFPSHSVIEKGQTVTLRCDPISGHDNLYWYRRVMGKEIKFLLHFVKESKQDESGMPNNRFLAERTGGTYSTLKVQPAELEDSGVYFCASSQGRQGVSYEQYFGPGTRLTVT.

This clonotype has only a few counts. The chain couples TRBV7-3 to TRBJ2-1; 10 bases match TRBD2. The V gene's germline CDR1 is SGHTA and CDR2 FQGTGA. After removal of 1 base from V and 7 bases from J, the junction contained 4 bases not matched to a gene. This CDR3 is built from 15 residues. The CDR3 coding sequence is TGTGCCAGCAGCTTAAGGCTAGCGGGGGTAAATGAGCAGTTCTTC. Translation: CASSLRLAGVNEQFF.

This clonotype was seen more than once but under ten times. The chain is built from TRBV28 and TRBJ1-5; D unclear. CDR1 is MDHEN, CDR2 SYDVKM, per germline. Trimming pared 6 bases from V and 1 base from J, leaving 7 bases between. This CDR3 has 13 amino acids. The CDR3, as DNA: TGTGCCAGCAGCCAACAGAGCAATCAGCCCCAGCATTTT. This encodes CASSQQSNQPQHF.

Ten or more counts support this clonotype. This chain links TRBV27 with TRBJ2-3; 10 bases are shared with TRBD1. The CDR3 has 20 residues. CDR1 and CDR2 from the germline V gene are MNHEY and SMNVEV (reference sequence). The ends lost 2 bases at V and 1 base at J; junction bases unmatched: 15. DNA of the CDR3: TGTGCCAGCAGTTTAGGCGAAGGACAGGGGGTCACATTGGGCACAGATACGCAGTATTTT. It yields the protein CASSLGEGQGVTLGTDTQYF.

The CDR3 reads CASRRPGGGARETQYF. The CDR3 DNA sequence: TGTGCCAGCAGGAGACCTGGCGGGGGGGCCCGGGAGACCCAGTACTTC. The chain couples TRBV11-2 to TRBJ2-5, with 9 bases identical to TRBD2. The CDR3 has 16 amino acids. The germline gives CDR1 SGHAT, CDR2 FQNNGV. V was pared by 6 bases and J by 5 bases, with 13 bases of the junction left unmatched.

This clonotype was counted a few times. This sequence joins TRBV20-1 and TRBJ1-1, with 7 bases fitting TRBD1. CDR3 length equals 11 residues. Germline CDR1 is DFQATT and CDR2 is SNEGSKA (reference sequence). V shed 8 bases and J 3 bases; nucleotides not matched to a gene: 3. CDR3 nucleotide sequence: TGCAGTTTACAGGGGTACACTGAAGCTTTCTTT. It codes for CSLQGYTEAFF.

This clonotype has just a few counts. V usage is TRBV7-2 and J usage is TRBJ1-1; tentatively, D is TRBD1 (5 bases). This CDR3 has 15 amino acids. The V and J ends lost 2 bases and 5 bases respectively, with 15 bases between them. Germline V gene data show CDR1 as SGHTA and CDR2 as FQGNSA. CDR3 sequence (DNA): TGTGCCAGCAGCTTATACGCAGGGAAGGGGACTGAAGCTTTCTTT. Translation: CASSLYAGKGTEAFF.

This clonotype has a count of ten or more. This rearrangement joins TRBV12-3 or TRBV12-4 to TRBJ1-1, with D tentatively TRBD1 (5 bases). V was shortened by 5 bases and J by 7 bases, with 14 bases between the two germline ends. The CDR3 sequence is 13 residues long. CDR3 DNA: TGTGCCAGCAGTATGAGTGGGACCGTTGAAGCTTTCTTT. Protein: CASSMSGTVEAFF.

CDR3: CASSLGEHYGYTF. CDR3 in DNA: TGTGCCAGCAGTTTGGGAGAGCACTATGGCTACACCTTC. V and J are TRBV12-3 or TRBV12-4 and TRBJ1-2, with unresolved D. CDR3 length: 13 residues. V was cut by 3 bases and J by 3 bases, with 8 bases left in between.

This clonotype appeared a few times. The gene calls are TRBV7-8 and TRBJ1-6; 7 nucleotides line up with TRBD1. There are 15 residues in the CDR3. The germline CDR1 and CDR2 sequences are SGHVS and FQNEAQ. The V segment lost 5 bases and the J segment 7 bases; nucleotides outside the gene matches: 8. The CDR3 sequence: CASSTRTGQNSPLHF. CDR3 DNA: TGTGCCAGCAGCACCCGGACAGGCCAAAATTCACCCCTCCACTTT.

The V gene is TRBV5-1, the J gene TRBJ2-3, with D possibly TRBD1 on 6 matching bases. CDR3 length: 13 residues. V lost 4 bases and J 7 bases, leaving 13 bases between the germline ends. Germline lookup yields CDR1 SGHRS and CDR2 YFSETQ. CDR3 protein: CASSLTTGNTQYF. For the CDR3, the DNA is TGCGCCAGCAGCCTAACCACAGGGAATACGCAGTATTTT.

This sequence joins TRBV4-1 and TRBJ2-6; 9 nucleotides agree with TRBD1. This CDR3 has 19 residues. Germline lookup yields CDR1 MGHRA and CDR2 YSYEKL. J lost 2 bases, V lost 2 bases, and 10 bases had no gene match. The CDR3 sequence is CASSQPPGTGFAGANVLTF. DNA of the CDR3: TGCGCCAGCAGCCAACCCCCAGGGACAGGGTTCGCTGGGGCCAACGTCCTGACTTTC.

The chain couples TRBV7-6 to TRBJ1-1; a possible D gene is TRBD1 (6 bases). The germline V and J ends were trimmed by 3 bases and 6 bases, with 11 bases remaining between them. Germline values: CDR1 SGHVS, CDR2 FNYEAQ. The CDR3 spans 13 residues. CDR3 residues: CASSFTGSAEAFF. The CDR3 region has the DNA TGTGCCAGCAGCTTTACAGGGAGTGCTGAAGCTTTCTTT.

V usage is TRBV18 and J usage is TRBJ1-2; D remains ambiguous. The CDR3 is 15 residues long. The germline V gene encodes CDR1 KGHSH and CDR2 LQKENI. V gave up 3 bases and J gave up 0 bases, with 11 bases separating them. The CDR3 DNA reads TGTGCCAGCTCACCGCCCTCGACAACTAACTATGGCTACACCTTC. Its protein product is CASSPPSTTNYGYTF.

The table lists this clonotype with many counts. The CDR3 here is CASTDKDRVSSYNEQFF. CDR3 sequence (DNA): TGTGCCAGCACCGATAAGGACAGGGTGAGCTCCTACAATGAGCAGTTCTTC. The chain joins TRBV6-2 or TRBV6-3 to TRBJ2-1; 8 positions agree with TRBD1. There are 17 residues in the CDR3. Germline CDR1 MNHEY, CDR2 SVGEGT. The ends lost 7 bases at V and 0 bases at J; junction bases unmatched: 11.

This clonotype has just a few counts. The rearrangement joins TRBV7-7 to TRBJ2-2; TRBD2 agrees at 12 bases. CDR3 length: 15 amino acids. CDR1 is SSHAT, CDR2 FNYEAQ, per germline (reference sequence). Losses at the gene ends were 5 bases for V and 7 bases for J; bases not matched to a gene: 5. CDR3 nucleotide sequence: TGTGCCAGCAGCCCCCTAGCGGGGGGGCACGGGGAGCTGTTTTTT. Translated: CASSPLAGGHGELFF.

This clonotype has just a few counts. J is TRBJ2-1 and V is TRBV6-5; no definite D call. Germline V gene data show CDR1 as MNHEY and CDR2 as SVGAGI. V gave up 3 bases and J gave up 9 bases, with 21 bases separating them. The CDR3 runs 16 residues. CDR3: CASSYAGPALAVEQFF. CDR3 nucleotides: TGTGCCAGCAGTTATGCCGGGCCGGCATTGGCGGTTGAGCAGTTCTTC.

This clonotype occurred a few times. This chain joins TRBV10-3 and TRBJ2-5; D might be TRBD1 (7 bases). Per germline, CDR1 ENHRY and CDR2 SYGVKD. This CDR3 is built from 15 residues. V was trimmed by 2 bases and J by 5 bases, leaving 15 bases between them. This CDR3 reads CAISEIDREAETQYF. The CDR3 region has the DNA TGTGCCATCAGTGAGATAGACAGGGAGGCGGAGACCCAGTACTTC.